The 17 T cell receptor beta chains in this list originate from one sample, sequenced in a study of cytomegalovirus exposure and HLA in healthy donors. It was with 60 Vbeta and 13 Jbeta primers that the PCR ran. TCRdb keeps only in-frame clones here, not all; method: immunoSEQ multiplex PCR. The sample's table shows some 72,000 clones. Sequencing input: PBMCs. The receptors come from a man in his forties or fifties in good health and CMV-seronegative.

The chain employs TRBV5-1 and TRBJ2-3; 12 nucleotides match TRBD1. This CDR3 region has 19 residues. The J segment lost 5 bases and the V segment lost 6 bases, leaving 19 bases of the junction unmatched. In germline, CDR1 is SGHRS, CDR2 YFSETQ. The CDR3 DNA sequence: TGCGCCAGCACCCTCCTGCTTATGGGACAGGGGGCTGAGGGAGATACGCAGTATTTT. This codes for CASTLLLMGQGAEGDTQYF.

V is TRBV11-3 and J is TRBJ1-1; 7 positions match TRBD1. The V segment lost 4 bases and the J segment 6 bases; nucleotides outside the gene matches: 8. Looked up from germline, CDR1 is SGHNT and CDR2 is YENEEA. This CDR3 has 14 amino acids. CDR3 protein: CASSSTGEPAEAFF. CDR3 coding DNA: TGTGCCAGCAGCTCAACAGGGGAGCCGGCTGAAGCTTTCTTT.

The chain employs TRBV28 and TRBJ1-6, with a tentative D call TRBD1 (5 bases). Germline CDR1 MDHEN, CDR2 SYDVKM. The V and J ends lost 6 bases and 3 bases respectively, with 18 bases between them. The CDR3 contains 17 residues. The CDR3 here is CASSLPGGGFYNSPLHF. CDR3 DNA sequence: TGTGCCAGCAGCCTCCCGGGGGGAGGTTTCTATAATTCACCCCTCCACTTT.

The chain carries TRBV7-8 and TRBJ1-2; 10 positions match TRBD1. Germline V gene data show CDR1 as SGHVS and CDR2 as FQNEAQ. This CDR3 is built from 18 residues. J gave up 7 bases and V 5 bases, and 19 bases lay outside the gene matches. The CDR3 protein is CASSPILTDRGRTGGYTF. The CDR3 bases are TGTGCCAGCAGCCCCATCCTAACCGACAGGGGGCGAACGGGTGGCTACACCTTC.

The chain recombines TRBV4-1 with TRBJ2-1; TRBD2 matches at 7 bases. CDR1 MGHRA and CDR2 YSYEKL come from the germline V gene. The CDR3 runs 13 residues. With V trimmed by 1 base and J by 10 bases, 4 bases remained unmatched. The chain's CDR3 is CASSQAPGGEQFF. The CDR3 region has the DNA TGCGCCAGCAGCCAAGCCCCGGGAGGAGAGCAGTTCTTC.

The chain is built from TRBV5-1 and TRBJ2-5; no firm D call. Trimming shortened V by 0 bases and J by 5 bases, and 11 bases separated the two germline ends. The CDR3 has 14 residues. CDR1 and CDR2 (germline): SGHRS, YFSETQ. The CDR3 loop reads CASSLAHSSETQYF. The CDR3 DNA follows: TGCGCCAGCAGCTTGGCACATTCCTCGGAGACCCAGTACTTC.

The V and J genes are TRBV15 and TRBJ2-2; TRBD1 is a possible D gene (5 bases). V was cut by 9 bases and J by 5 bases, with 16 bases left in between. The CDR3 contains 14 residues. Germline V gives CDR1 LNHNV, CDR2 YYDKDF (reference sequence). The DNA of the CDR3 is TGTGCCACAAATAGGGGCGAAATAACCGGGGAGCTGTTTTTT. Encoded protein: CATNRGEITGELFF.

The chain recombines TRBV5-1 with TRBJ2-5, with no clear D. Per the germline V gene, CDR1 is SGHRS and CDR2 is YFSETQ. V was shortened by 1 base and J by 3 bases, with 13 bases between the two germline ends. This CDR3 region has 15 residues. The CDR3 DNA reads as TGCGCCAGCAGCTTGCTATCGCAGGCCGAAGAGACCCAGTACTTC. Its protein product is CASSLLSQAEETQYF.

This chain connects TRBV6-5 to TRBJ2-7; 7 nucleotides line up with TRBD1. V gave up 5 bases and J gave up 2 bases; unmatched junction bases: 3. Germline assignment: CDR1 MNHEY and CDR2 SVGAGI. The CDR3 is made up of 13 amino acids. The CDR3: CASSRGPAYEQYF. CDR3 nucleotide sequence: TGTGCCAGCAGTAGGGGGCCGGCCTACGAGCAGTACTTC.

J is TRBJ2-3 and V is TRBV5-1, with D possibly TRBD1 on 5 matching bases. Germline V gene sequence: CDR1 SGHRS, CDR2 YFSETQ. This CDR3 spans 13 amino acids. The V end lost 7 bases, the J end lost 1 base, and 10 bases lay between the germline ends. The CDR3 DNA is TGCGCCAGCTCCCAACAGGGCACAGATACGCAGTATTTT. Protein: CASSQQGTDTQYF. Together with reference TRBV5-1 and TRBJ2-3, the CDR3 gives the full variable domain: KAGVTQTPRYLIKTRGQQVTLSCSPISGHRSVSWYQQTPGQGLQFLFEYFSETQRNKGNFPGRFSGRQFSNSRSEMNVSTLELGDSALYLCASSQQGTDTQYFGPGTRLTVL.

The rearrangement joins TRBV5-5 to TRBJ2-7; D may be TRBD1 (6 bases). V was trimmed by 4 bases and J by 3 bases, leaving 14 bases between them. This CDR3 has 14 amino acids. Germline V CDR1 and CDR2: SGHKS, YYEKEE (reference sequence). In DNA form, the CDR3 reads TGTGCCAGCAGCGGGGAACAGGGTTTCTACGAGCAGTACTTC. It yields the protein CASSGEQGFYEQYF.

The chain uses TRBV5-4 and TRBJ2-3; D may be TRBD1 (6 bases). CDR1 is SGHNT, CDR2 YYREEE, per germline (reference sequence). The V end lost 1 base, the J end lost 6 bases, and 12 bases lay between the germline ends. The CDR3 totals 14 residues. CDR3 protein: CASSLFVGADTQYF. The CDR3 DNA is TGTGCCAGCAGCTTGTTCGTGGGGGCCGATACGCAGTATTTT.

The rearrangement links TRBV2 to TRBJ1-1; 8 positions match TRBD1. The CDR3 contains 15 residues. With 3 bases clipped from V and 0 bases from J, the junction kept 3 bases outside the gene matches. Germline V gene lookup returns CDR1 SNHLY and CDR2 FYNNEI. The CDR3 reads CASSEQGAMNTEAFF. CDR3 sequence (DNA): TGTGCCAGCAGTGAGCAGGGGGCCATGAACACTGAAGCTTTCTTT. Filled out from reference TRBV2 and TRBJ1-1, the complete variable domain reads EPEVTQTPSHQVTQMGQEVILRCVPISNHLYFYWYRQILGQKVEFLVSFYNNEISEKSEIFDDQFSVERPDGSNFTLKIRSTKLEDSAMYFCASSEQGAMNTEAFFGQGTRLTVV.

The chain links TRBV29-1 to TRBJ2-1, with TRBD2 identical over 10 bases. Trimming cost V 3 bases and J 4 bases; bases outside gene matches: 9. The CDR3 runs to 16 residues. Germline CDR1 SQVTM, CDR2 ANQGSEA. The CDR3 nucleotides are TGCAGCGTTGATAAGCCGACTAGCGGGTTATACAATGAGCAGTTCTTC. This sequence encodes CSVDKPTSGLYNEQFF.

This rearrangement joins TRBV5-6 to TRBJ2-1; D is uncertain. Germline CDR1 SGHDT, CDR2 YYEEEE. The CDR3 is made up of 14 amino acids. Trimming removed 1 base at V and 0 bases at J, with 5 bases between. DNA of the CDR3: TGTGCCAGCAGCTTGCGTAGCTCCTACAATGAGCAGTTCTTC. Translated, it gives CASSLRSSYNEQFF.

V gene TRBV27 combines with J gene TRBJ2-7; possibly TRBD1 for D (6 bases). CDR1 and CDR2 from the germline V gene are MNHEY and SMNVEV (reference sequence). CDR3 length: 15 amino acids. The V gene lost 5 bases and the J gene lost 2 bases, with 16 bases spanning the gap. CDR3 DNA sequence: TGTGCCAGCAGTACCCTAGGGGGTAGAACCTACGAGCAGTACTTC. It yields the protein CASSTLGGRTYEQYF.

The CDR3 reads CASSLAGGTRGWDEQYF. CDR3 nucleotides: TGTGCCAGCAGCTTGGCCGGGGGGACGAGGGGGTGGGACGAGCAGTACTTC. The chain uses TRBV5-6 and TRBJ2-7, with D perhaps matching TRBD2 (7 bases). Germline lookup yields CDR1 SGHDT and CDR2 YYEEEE. V lost 0 bases to trimming and J lost 5 bases, with 21 bases between them. The CDR3 has 17 amino acids. The full variable domain, rest sourced from reference TRBV5-6 and TRBJ2-7, is DAGVTQSPTHLIKTRGQQVTLRCSPKSGHDTVSWYQQALGQGPQFIFQYYEEEERQRGNFPDRFSGHQFPNYSSELNVNALLLGDSALYLCASSLAGGTRGWDEQYFGPGTRLTVT.